The rows below give T cell receptor beta chains drawn from one sample of a study of T cell repertoires in cytomegalovirus infection. TCRdb reprocessed the reads via MiXCR and lists one record per CDR3 protein. The data contain around 440,000 distinct CDR3 sequences, over 9% of them seen just once; the ten biggest clones take up roughly 10%. Input material: PBMCs. The receptors here all came from a human donor in good health (CMV status not recorded). Some clones in this sample may be carry-over from other donors' samples. The CDR3 runs from the conserved cysteine through the conserved F or W. D genes are given only for firm matches. Clone size appears in some rows only: once, few, many, or a class for an expanded clone.

cdr3_nt cdr3_aa j_call cdr3_length v_call clone_size d_call
TGTGCCAGCAGCCCCCGGGGAGGGACAGCGGTCGTCGGGACCCAGTACTTC CASSPRGGTAVVGTQYF TRBJ2-5 17 TRBV6-1 many -
TGTGCCAGCAGCTTAGCTGGGGGGGGAGGGGGCAATGAGCAGTTCTTC CASSLAGGGGGNEQFF TRBJ2-1 16 TRBV7-2 many -
TGTGCCAGCAGCATTATGTCGGGACAGGGGGCCTATGGCTACACCTTC CASSIMSGQGAYGYTF TRBJ1-2 16 TRBV11-2 few TRBD1
TGCGCCAGCAGCTCCGCCGTACTCCAGTTCTTC CASSSAVLQFF TRBJ2-1 11 TRBV5-1 - -
TGTGCCATCAGTGGAGCGGGCAGGGGAACCGGGGAGCTGTTTTTT CAISGAGRGTGELFF TRBJ2-2 15 TRBV10-3 few -
TGTGCCAGCAGCAACAGGGGAGGCCAAAACATTCAGTACTTC CASSNRGGQNIQYF TRBJ2-4 14 TRBV5-4 - -
TGTGCCAGCAGCTTAGCGGTGGGGATCCCTTATGGCTACACCTTC CASSLAVGIPYGYTF TRBJ1-2 15 TRBV7-8 many -
TGCGCCAGCAGCTGGCAGGGGAGTTATGGCTACACCTTC CASSWQGSYGYTF TRBJ1-2 13 TRBV5-1 - -
TGTGCCAGCAGTTGGACTAGCGGGCCACCCGGCGATGAGCAGTTCTTC CASSWTSGPPGDEQFF TRBJ2-1 16 TRBV27 many TRBD2
TGTGCCAGCAGCCAAGGGATGGGTAGCTCCTACGAGCAGTACTTC CASSQGMGSSYEQYF TRBJ2-7 15 TRBV3-1 few -
TGCGGCAGCAGCTTGGGACAGGGGTCCCTGGGGACCGGGGAGCTGTTTTTT CGSSLGQGSLGTGELFF TRBJ2-2 17 TRBV5-1 - TRBD1
TGTGCCAGCAGCGTAGCGGGACTAGCGGGGTCCCCTAGGACAGATACGCAGTATTTT CASSVAGLAGSPRTDTQYF TRBJ2-3 19 TRBV7-2 many TRBD2
TGTGCCAGCAGCTTCGGGACAGATGGCTACACCTTC CASSFGTDGYTF TRBJ1-2 12 TRBV7-2 many TRBD1
TGTGCCAGCAGTAATACTCGACAGGGAGGGGTCGAGCAGTACTTC CASSNTRQGGVEQYF TRBJ2-7 15 TRBV28 - -
TGTGCCAGCAGTTTCCTTGGTCGGGGACAGGGGGCCTCTGAAGCTTTCTTT CASSFLGRGQGASEAFF TRBJ1-1 17 TRBV28 many TRBD1